This T cell receptor beta chain was identified in a study of cytomegalovirus exposure and HLA in healthy donors. This clone was counted only a few times. What it recognizes is unknown. Study outcomes and limitations: Judged likely to be a sequencing artifact was a cluster of highly shared sequence variants. Association of a missense DCLRE1C variant with TCR beta V- and J-gene trimming was reported in a later analysis. A reported reduction in N-insertions relative to the 666-donor mean was seen in an Asian-associated ancestry cluster in a later analysis.

Primers: 60 Vbeta forward and 13 Jbeta reverse. The assay was immunoSEQ multiplex PCR, and TCRdb's table has in-frame clones only and misses some. The data show 150,000 to 200,000 clones, around 77% seen once. The donors (healthy individuals) were bone marrow donors. Trimming took 2 bases from V and 7 from J, leaving 15 bases between them. The CDR3 spans 14 residues. Germline loops: CDR1 SGHRS, CDR2 YFSETQ. This TCR was recovered from a man in his 60s in good health and CMV-seronegative. The chain uses TRBV5-1 and TRBJ1-1; D ambiguous. Sequencing was performed on PBMCs. CDR3 in amino acids: CASSLGLSGLEAFF. The CDR3 DNA is TGCGCCAGCAGCTTAGGACTTAGTGGGCTTGAAGCTTTCTTT.